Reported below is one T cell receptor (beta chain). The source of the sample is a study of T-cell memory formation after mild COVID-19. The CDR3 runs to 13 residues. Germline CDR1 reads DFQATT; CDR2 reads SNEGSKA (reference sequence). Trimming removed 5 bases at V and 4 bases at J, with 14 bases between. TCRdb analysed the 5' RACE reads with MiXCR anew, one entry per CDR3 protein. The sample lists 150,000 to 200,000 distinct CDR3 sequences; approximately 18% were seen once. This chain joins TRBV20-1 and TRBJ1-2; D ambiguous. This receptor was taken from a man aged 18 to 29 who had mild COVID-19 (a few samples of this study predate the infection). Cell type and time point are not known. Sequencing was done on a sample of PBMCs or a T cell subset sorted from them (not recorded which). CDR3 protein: CSASSSRTYGYTF. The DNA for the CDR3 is TGCAGTGCTTCCTCTTCCAGGACCTATGGCTACACCTTC.